A selection of T cell receptor beta chains follows, all from one sample in a study of blood T cell repertoires in COVID-19. The table came from immunoSEQ multiplex PCR; TCRdb's copy has only in-frame clones and leaves some out. Seen here are around 250,000 clones, roughly nine tenths observed once, and the top ten hold less than 5%. Material for sequencing was peripheral blood. The receptors shown here come from a woman aged 40 to 50 who had recovered from COVID-19. The CDR3 runs from the conserved cysteine through the conserved F or W. Fields, in order: CDR3 DNA, CDR3 protein, D gene, V gene, J gene, clone size. The D gene is left open where the match is weak. The size of a clone is reported for some rows only, either as once, few or many, or as a class for expanded clones.

TGTGCCAGCAGCTTAGCAGGGGTTGGCAAGGGCAATGAGCAGTTCTTC	CASSLAGVGKGNEQFF	NA	TRBV7-2	TRBJ2-1	NA
TGTGCCAGCAGCGGACAGGGGGAGACCCAGTACTTC	CASSGQGETQYF	TRBD1	TRBV11-3	TRBJ2-5	NA
TGTGCCAGCAGCCCCGGGACAGGCTTCGGGGATACGCAGTATTTT	CASSPGTGFGDTQYF	TRBD1	TRBV28	TRBJ2-3	NA
TGCGCCAGCAGCCAGTTTGGGGAACCAGGGATTTACGCAGATACGCAGTATTTT	CASSQFGEPGIYADTQYF	NA	TRBV4-3	TRBJ2-3	NA
TGTGCCAGCAGTGACTCGAAGGGACAGTTGAACACTGAAGCTTTCTTT	CASSDSKGQLNTEAFF	TRBD1	TRBV6-4	TRBJ1-1	NA
TGCGCCAGCAGGTGGACAGAGATGAACACTGAAGCTTTCTTT	CASRWTEMNTEAFF	NA	TRBV4-1	TRBJ1-1	NA
TGTGCCACCAGCAGACAGGGGGCGGGATACGAGCAGTACTTC	CATSRQGAGYEQYF	TRBD1	TRBV15	TRBJ2-7	NA
TGTGCCAGCAGCTCAGAGCGTTTAGCGGGAGGGCAAGAGACCCAGTACTTC	CASSSERLAGGQETQYF	TRBD2	TRBV7-9	TRBJ2-5	once
TGTGCCAGCAGTGCGAAAAGCCGGGACAGGGTGTTCTTC	CASSAKSRDRVFF	TRBD1	TRBV2	TRBJ2-1	NA
TGCGCCAGCAGCTTACTGGGGCAGGGGGCGGATGAGCAGTTCTTC	CASSLLGQGADEQFF	TRBD1	TRBV5-1	TRBJ2-1	NA
TGTGCCAGCAGCTTAGATCGGGCAGGGGCGCACACTGAAGCTTTCTTT	CASSLDRAGAHTEAFF	NA	TRBV11-3	TRBJ1-1	NA
TGTGCTTTTGGACAGGGTAGGGAGACCCAGTACTTC	CAFGQGRETQYF	TRBD1	TRBV30	TRBJ2-5	NA
TGCGCCAGCAGCCCCCCGGGACAGGGGGCGCTTGGCTACACCTTC	CASSPPGQGALGYTF	TRBD1	TRBV5-1	TRBJ1-2	NA
TGCGCCAGCAGCCAAACGGGACAGGGGCCTTCGGGTGGCTACACCTTC	CASSQTGQGPSGGYTF	TRBD1	TRBV5-1	TRBJ1-2	NA
TGTGCCAGCAGCGTAACCGGAGGTGGAGCGACTACGCAGTATTTT	CASSVTGGGATTQYF	NA	TRBV9	TRBJ2-3	NA
TGTGCCAGCAGGCTCTCTAGCGCCGGGGAGCTGTTTTTT	CASRLSSAGELFF	NA	TRBV2	TRBJ2-2	NA
TGTGCTAGTGGTTTGACGGCATACAGGGGATTTCACTATGGCTACACCTTC	CASGLTAYRGFHYGYTF	TRBD1	TRBV12-5	TRBJ1-2	NA
TGTGCCAGTAGTATAGATGAGGAGAACACTGAAGCTTTCTTT	CASSIDEENTEAFF	NA	TRBV19	TRBJ1-1	NA
TGTGCCAGCAGCTTAGTGGGGAGCCGGACAGACGTTAATTCACCCCTCCACTTT	CASSLVGSRTDVNSPLHF	NA	TRBV7-2	TRBJ1-6	NA
TGTGCCAGCAGTTACTCGATCCAGAGGGTAACAGAGACCCAGTACTTC	CASSYSIQRVTETQYF	NA	TRBV6-5	TRBJ2-5	NA
TGCGCCAGCAGCTTGGATTTCGGCGGGACCGCAGATACGCAGTATTTT	CASSLDFGGTADTQYF	NA	TRBV5-1	TRBJ2-3	NA
TGTGCCAGCACCCTGGGACTGTCAAATGAGCAGTTCTTC	CASTLGLSNEQFF	NA	TRBV5-8	TRBJ2-1	NA
TGTGCCAGTAGTCCCCGGGATAACGAACGATCACCCCTCCACTTT	CASSPRDNERSPLHF	NA	TRBV19	TRBJ1-6	NA
TGTGCCAGCAGCTTGGCCCGGACAGGCAGGGTCGTTTATAATTCACCCCTCCACTTT	CASSLARTGRVVYNSPLHF	TRBD1	TRBV5-5	TRBJ1-6	once
TGTGCCAGCAGCCAAGATTTTCAGGTGACTGGAAACACCATATATTTT	CASSQDFQVTGNTIYF	NA	TRBV3-1/TRBV3-2	TRBJ1-3	NA
TGTGCCAGCACCCCTGGCGGGTTCGGGGAGCTGTTTTTT	CASTPGGFGELFF	NA	TRBV6-5	TRBJ2-2	NA
TGTGCCAGCACCCCGGACACGAACACCATATATTTT	CASTPDTNTIYF	NA	TRBV7-2	TRBJ1-3	NA